This is a list of T cell receptor beta chains from one sample in a study of blood T cell repertoires in COVID-19. Only in-frame clones appear in the TCRdb table, and some are missing; sequencing was by immunoSEQ multiplex PCR. The table has 200,000 to 300,000 clones, about 85% seen once. Sequences were obtained from peripheral blood. These receptors all stem from a young man who had recovered from COVID-19. Both conserved end residues are part of each CDR3. The D gene is left open where the match is weak. Expanded clones get a size class; other rows say once, few or many, or leave the size out.

d_call clone_size j_call v_call cdr3_nt cdr3_aa
NA NA TRBJ1-2 TRBV3-1/TRBV3-2 TGTGCCAGCTGGACGGCAGGGCGAGGCTACACCTTC CASWTAGRGYTF
TRBD1 NA TRBJ1-2 TRBV27 TGTGCCAGCAGTCAGGGACAGGGTAAACCATATGGCTACACCTTC CASSQGQGKPYGYTF
NA NA TRBJ1-2 TRBV10-3 TGTGCCATCAGTGAGGGGGCCGGTGGCGACTATGGCTACACCTTC CAISEGAGGDYGYTF
NA NA TRBJ1-5 TRBV9 TGTGCCAGCAGCGCGACCCAGGGTAGCAATCAGCCCCAGCATTTT CASSATQGSNQPQHF
NA NA TRBJ1-1 TRBV2 TGTGCCAGCAGTGGGCCCTTCAGTAACACTGAAGCTTTCTTT CASSGPFSNTEAFF
TRBD1 NA TRBJ1-1 TRBV7-9 TGTGCCAGCGGGGGACAGTTGGACACTGAAGCTTTCTTT CASGGQLDTEAFF
TRBD1 NA TRBJ1-2 TRBV19 TGTGCCAGTCTGGACAGGTTTGGCTACACCTTC CASLDRFGYTF
NA few TRBJ1-2 TRBV5-1 TGCGCCAGCAGCTTGGCCTACGACAGTACGACCTATGGCTACACCTTC CASSLAYDSTTYGYTF
NA NA TRBJ1-2 TRBV4-1 TGCGCCAGCAGCCAAGAGGGGCAGCTGGGCTATGGCTACACCTTC CASSQEGQLGYGYTF
NA NA TRBJ1-2 TRBV7-9 TGTGCCAGCAGCATCCGGACAGTTGACTATGGCTACACCTTC CASSIRTVDYGYTF
NA few TRBJ1-4 TRBV7-6 TGTGCCAGCAGCCCTAAGCGGGGAATTGAAAAACTGTTTTTT CASSPKRGIEKLFF
NA NA TRBJ1-1 TRBV7-3 TGTGCCAGCAGCTTAACGGAGGCAGGAGCCACTGAAGCTTTCTTT CASSLTEAGATEAFF
NA NA TRBJ2-5 TRBV2 TGTGCCAGCGTCAGAAGACTACGCCTAGAGACCCAGTACTTC CASVRRLRLETQYF
TRBD1 NA TRBJ1-2 TRBV6-6 TGTGCCACACAGGGGGAAGGTTTGGATGGCTACACCTTC CATQGEGLDGYTF
NA NA TRBJ2-5 TRBV7-9 TGTGCCAGCAGCTTAGCGGCGGCAGGGAGGGAGACCCAGTACTTC CASSLAAAGRETQYF
TRBD2 many TRBJ2-2 TRBV27 TGTGCCAGCAGGCGCGGACTAGCGGGGGGCCGCACCGGGGAGCTGTTTTTT CASRRGLAGGRTGELFF
NA NA TRBJ1-6 TRBV21-1 TGTGCCAGCAGCACCAGACAGGGGCGGGTCCTCCACTTT CASSTRQGRVLHF
TRBD1 NA TRBJ1-1 TRBV3-1/TRBV3-2 TGTGCCAGCAGCCATGCACAGGGGGCCGCTGAAGCTTTCTTT CASSHAQGAAEAFF
NA NA TRBJ2-3 TRBV29-1 TGCAGCGCCGGTCTGGAGCTGGATACGCAGTATTTT CSAGLELDTQYF
NA NA TRBJ1-2 TRBV11-1 TGTGCCAGCAGCTTACGCGGCAGCCTCTATGGCTACACCTTC CASSLRGSLYGYTF
NA once TRBJ2-1 TRBV2 TGTGCCAGCAACTGGGGCACGAATGAGCAGTTCTTC CASNWGTNEQFF
NA NA TRBJ1-1 TRBV13 TGTGCCAGCAGAATCAGGGGCCCCTTGAACACTGAAGCTTTCTTT CASRIRGPLNTEAFF
NA NA TRBJ1-2 TRBV9 TGTGCCAGCAGCCCCGGGCAGGGACTCTACTATGGCTACACCTTC CASSPGQGLYYGYTF
NA few TRBJ1-1 TRBV2 TGTGCCACCTCCAGGGTTACTGAAGCTTTCTTT CATSRVTEAFF
NA NA TRBJ2-5 TRBV5-1 TGCGCCAGCAGCGAAGAAAAGGGGCTGGAGACCCAGTACTTC CASSEEKGLETQYF
TRBD1 few TRBJ1-5 TRBV18 TGTGCCAGCGGGGACAGGGATCAGCCCCAGCATTTT CASGDRDQPQHF
NA NA TRBJ1-1 TRBV6-2/TRBV6-3 TGTGCCAGCAGCTTCCGACAGGCGAACACTGAAGCTTTCTTT CASSFRQANTEAFF
TRBD1 NA TRBJ2-3 TRBV10-3 TGTGCCATCAGTGACGGGACAGGCACAGATACGCAGTATTTT CAISDGTGTDTQYF
NA NA TRBJ1-2 TRBV9 TGTGCCAGCAGCGTAGAGGACACCGGCCCCTATGGCTACACCTTC CASSVEDTGPYGYTF
TRBD2 NA TRBJ2-3 TRBV6-6 TGTGCCAGCAGAGACCGGGGGGGAGCAGATACGCAGTATTTT CASRDRGGADTQYF
NA NA TRBJ2-2 TRBV7-9 TGTGCCAGCAGCTTAGCGGGGGGACCGAACACCGGGGAGCTGTTTTTT CASSLAGGPNTGELFF
NA NA TRBJ1-3 TRBV7-9 TGTGCCAGCAGCTTAGATCTATCGTGGAGGGGAACTTCCGGAAACACCATATATTTT CASSLDLSWRGTSGNTIYF
NA NA TRBJ1-5 TRBV19 TGTGCCAGTAGTATCAGCAGGGGAGCGAATCAGCCCCAGCATTTT CASSISRGANQPQHF